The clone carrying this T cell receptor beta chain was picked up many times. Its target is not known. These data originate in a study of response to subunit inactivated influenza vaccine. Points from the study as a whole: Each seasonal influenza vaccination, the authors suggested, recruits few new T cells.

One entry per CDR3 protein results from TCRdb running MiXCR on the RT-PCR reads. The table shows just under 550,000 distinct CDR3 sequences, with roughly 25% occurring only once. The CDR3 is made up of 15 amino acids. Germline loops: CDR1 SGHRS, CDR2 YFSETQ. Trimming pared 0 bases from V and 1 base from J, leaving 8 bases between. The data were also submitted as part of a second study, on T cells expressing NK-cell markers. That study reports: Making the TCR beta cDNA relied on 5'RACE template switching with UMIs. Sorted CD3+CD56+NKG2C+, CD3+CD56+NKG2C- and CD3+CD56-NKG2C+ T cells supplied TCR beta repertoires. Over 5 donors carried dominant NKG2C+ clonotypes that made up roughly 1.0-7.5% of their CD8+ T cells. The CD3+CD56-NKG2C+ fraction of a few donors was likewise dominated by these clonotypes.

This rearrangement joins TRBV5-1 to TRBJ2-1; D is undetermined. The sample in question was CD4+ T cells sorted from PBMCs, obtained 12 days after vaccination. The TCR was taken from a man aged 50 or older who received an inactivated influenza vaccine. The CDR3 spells CASSLESGSYNEQFF. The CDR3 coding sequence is TGCGCCAGCAGCTTGGAATCCGGTTCCTACAATGAGCAGTTCTTC.